This T cell receptor (beta chain) was identified during a study of CD4 T cells in relation to SARS-CoV-2 and coronaviruses (dated by TCRdb to about 2021). Study-wide context: In the ViraFEST assay, PBMCs were grown with antigen for approximately 10 days, and TCR beta CDR3s were then sequenced to identify antigen-specific clonal expansions. The negative reference condition was either a culture with an HIV-1 Nef peptide pool or a culture with no peptide. Shared crossreactive spike epitopes were mapped to their HLA restriction using patient-derived lymphoblastoid cell lines. The study assessed, at the TCR clonotype level, memory CD4+ T cell crossreactivity between SARS-CoV-2 and common cold coronavirus spike proteins. Samples from three pre-COVID donors and the naive versus memory experiments were sequenced with the Adaptive Biotechnologies TCR-sequencing kit; other data were Illumina-based. A different, Illumina-based TCR-beta assay was used to sequence expansion assays from other donors in the study.

CD4+ T cells from unexposed donors were collected before the COVID-19 pandemic (2011-2018). After more than 9 days of culture, CD4+ T cells were isolated with the EasySep CD4+ T cell isolation kit. As cell number allowed, CD4+ T cells from unexposed donors were tested for reactivity to SARS-CoV-2 S and N and to four common cold coronavirus spike pools. Each well received 1.5 million to 2.5 million PBMCs, cultured in IMDM supplemented with roughly 4.9% human AB serum and roughly 10 IU/ml IL-2. Half of the culture medium was replaced with fresh IL-2-containing medium on days 3 and 7. In general, every peptide culture condition was set up in three replicate wells. Leukapheresis product for the unexposed donors was purchased commercially. Ficoll-Paque PLUS gradient centrifugation was used to isolate PBMCs from leukapheresis product or whole blood. PBMCs were either cryopreserved at -140 degrees C or used fresh in the expansion assay. The QIAamp Micro DNA Kit was used to extract genomic DNA from the CD4+ T cells.

The paper as a whole reports these results and caveats: Because no donor provided both pre-pandemic and post-infection samples, tracing the source of pre-existing responses was limited. Crossreactive clones showed significantly weaker SARS-CoV-2-driven expansion than monoreactive clones, consistent with antigenic imprinting. Small numbers of patients and of tested TCRs limited the study. Memory CD4+ clonotypes crossrecognizing SARS-CoV-2 and at least one common cold coronavirus spike were found in 50% to 80% of donors. Crossreactivity analysis centred on spike protein, so crossreactivity against other viral proteins was not assessed.

In the case of this clone: The antigen it binds to is not known. No base qualities exist here, and no much larger clone lies one base off it.

The library was produced with the immunoSEQ multiplex PCR assay. Under the source paper's analysis protocol: Preprocessing removed nonproductive sequences and CDR3s not starting with C, not ending with F or W, or shorter than 7 amino acids. The MANAFEST web app identified antigen-specific clonotypes based on expansion compared with the reference and other culture wells. A clone was considered positive if significant expansion relative to the reference culture was observed in 2 of 3 replicate wells at an FDR below 0.05. Positive clones also required significant expansion versus all other tandem wells and an odds ratio above 5. CDR3 homology was measured as pairwise Levenshtein distance, computed with the stringdist R package after trimming three terminal residues from each end. Here the immuneACCESS table is served through TCRdb, limited to in-frame sequences with V and J called. Missing clones are a known gap in these copies; in checked studies unresolved V genes cover under half, and the rest lacks a known reason. V, J and clone size derive from that table, while D and trimming were established from the DNA sequence. The sample profile shows 12,000 or so clones; 69% of them were found once. The top ten clonotypes cover 6% to 9.5% of the sample.

Spanning cysteine to phenylalanine, the CDR3 consists of 13 amino acids. Only the CDR3 region is kept as DNA, spanning 39 bases read in frame from base 1. Between the V and J ends, shortened by 5 bases and 2 bases respectively, the junction contains 9 bases. The germline V gene gives CDR1 as MNHEY and CDR2 as SVGAGI. The rearrangement combines TRBV6-5 with TRBJ1-2, and perhaps TRBD1 as D gene, on 5 matching bases. The source of this sequence is a human donor in good health. The specimen was CD4+ T cells from PBMCs, cultured in vitro. The CDR3 region has the sequence CASSRDVNYGYTF. Read as DNA, the sequence is TGTGCCAGCAGTCGGGACGTAAACTATGGCTACACCTTC.